These 21 T cell receptor beta chains originate from one sample sequenced in a study of cytomegalovirus exposure and HLA in healthy donors. Clones were read by immunoSEQ multiplex PCR, and TCRdb kept only the in-frame ones, dropping some. The table shows 70,000 to 75,000 clones, with roughly 94% occurring only once. The sequenced sample consisted of PBMCs. The receptors shown here come from a woman aged 18-30 years in good health and CMV-seropositive.

This clone came up once. This rearrangement joins TRBV9 to TRBJ2-3, with D possibly matching TRBD2 (6 bases). This CDR3 region has 17 residues. Germline CDR1 is SGDLS and CDR2 is YYNGEE. Deletions cut 2 bases from V and 7 bases from J, with 23 bases between. The CDR3 loop is CASSVDLGLTAGNTQYF. Written as DNA, the CDR3 is TGTGCCAGCAGCGTGGACCTCGGACTAACCGCGGGAAATACGCAGTATTTT.

The chain carries TRBV27 and TRBJ1-2; 8 bases fit TRBD1. Germline lookup yields CDR1 MNHEY and CDR2 SMNVEV (reference sequence). The CDR3 sequence is 14 residues long. V shed 5 bases and J 6 bases; nucleotides not matched to a gene: 8. The CDR3: CASSPWTGLHGYTF. The CDR3 DNA sequence: TGTGCCAGCAGTCCTTGGACAGGGCTGCATGGCTACACCTTC.

This sequence joins TRBV6-5 and TRBJ2-2; D unresolved. This CDR3 region has 13 residues. Germline loops: CDR1 MNHEY, CDR2 SVGAGI. V lost 3 bases and J 4 bases, leaving 6 bases between the germline ends. In DNA, the CDR3 is TGTGCCAGCAGTTATTTATCCACCGGGGAGCTGTTTTTT. This codes for CASSYLSTGELFF.

This clone was seen just once. J is TRBJ1-2 and V is TRBV5-6; D is possibly TRBD1 (5 bases). Deletions cut 4 bases from V and 7 bases from J, with 14 bases between. Per germline, CDR1 SGHDT and CDR2 YYEEEE. The CDR3 contains 13 residues. As DNA, the CDR3 is TGTGCCAGCAGCCCCCTCAGGGCGGCTGGCTACACCTTC. Amino acid sequence: CASSPLRAAGYTF.

The V call is TRBV5-1, the J call TRBJ1-5; 7 bases map to TRBD1. Trimming at V came to 2 bases and at J to 5 bases, leaving 10 bases not matched to a gene. Per germline, CDR1 SGHRS and CDR2 YFSETQ. The length of the CDR3 is 16 residues. CDR3 amino acids: CASSFSPGQKHQPQHF. As DNA, the CDR3 is TGCGCCAGCAGCTTTTCGCCGGGACAGAAACATCAGCCCCAGCATTTT.

V usage is TRBV9 and J usage is TRBJ2-1; D perhaps matches TRBD2 (6 bases). The CDR3 is made up of 14 amino acids. Between the trimmed V and J ends, which lost 7 bases and 1 base, there was a span of 12 bases. CDR1 and CDR2 from the germline V gene are SGDLS and YYNGEE. The CDR3 nucleotides are TGTGCCAGCGGGCGGGGTCGGTCCTACAATGAGCAGTTCTTC. Protein: CASGRGRSYNEQFF.

The CDR3 spells CASSRRTGGSYNEQFF. DNA of the CDR3: TGTGCCAGCAGCCGCCGGACAGGGGGCTCCTACAATGAGCAGTTCTTC. The chain links TRBV5-4 to TRBJ2-1, with 10 bases matching TRBD1. Unmatched junction bases numbered 4, after V lost 4 bases and J lost 0 bases. The CDR3 extends over 16 amino acids. Per the germline V gene, CDR1 is SGHNT and CDR2 is YYREEE (reference sequence).

The gene calls are TRBV10-1 and TRBJ2-3; tentative D call: TRBD2 (6 bases). This CDR3 spans 15 amino acids. V was shortened by 6 bases and J by 5 bases, with 18 bases between the two germline ends. CDR1 is WNHNN, CDR2 SYGVQD, per germline (reference sequence). The CDR3 DNA reads as TGCGCCAGCAGCACAATCATTGGGGGGATAGATACGCAGTATTTT. Translating gives CASSTIIGGIDTQYF.

The gene calls are TRBV6-5 and TRBJ2-1, with 8 bases matching TRBD1. The CDR3 is made up of 15 amino acids. Trimming cost V 8 bases and J 5 bases; bases outside gene matches: 11. Per germline, CDR1 MNHEY and CDR2 SVGAGI. The CDR3 DNA reads as TGTGCCAGCCGTCCTAGTGGACAGGGAAACAATGAGCAGTTCTTC. This encodes CASRPSGQGNNEQFF.

The CDR3 DNA follows: TGTGCCTGGAGACGGACAGGGCTGAACACCGGGGAGCTGTTTTTT. Amino acids: CAWRRTGLNTGELFF. V usage is TRBV30 and J usage is TRBJ2-2, with TRBD1 matching over 8 bases. Losses at the gene ends were 3 bases for V and 1 base for J; bases not matched to a gene: 4. The CDR3 loop spans 15 amino acids. The germline gives CDR1 GTSNPN, CDR2 SVGIG (reference sequence).

The chain uses TRBV27 and TRBJ2-7, with TRBD1 identical over 7 bases. The germline gives CDR1 MNHEY, CDR2 SMNVEV (reference sequence). V gave up 0 bases and J gave up 2 bases; unmatched junction bases: 10. The length of the CDR3 is 17 residues. CDR3 DNA: TGTGCCAGCAGTTTATCGAGATCGAGACAGGGAACCTACGAGCAGTACTTC. Protein sequence: CASSLSRSRQGTYEQYF.

This chain joins TRBV6-6 and TRBJ1-1; no reliable D call. V was clipped by 0 bases and J by 10 bases, with 12 bases between them. From germline, CDR1 is MNHNY and CDR2 SVGAGI (reference sequence). CDR3 length: 13 amino acids. The CDR3 loop reads CASSYSQDQAAFF. The CDR3 DNA sequence: TGTGCCAGCAGTTACTCCCAGGATCAGGCAGCTTTCTTT.

The chain is built from TRBV10-1 and TRBJ2-7; weak D call: TRBD1 (6 bases). The CDR3 loop spans 15 amino acids. Per the germline V gene, CDR1 is WNHNN and CDR2 is SYGVQD (reference sequence). Trimming left V 3 bases short and J 4 bases short, with 16 bases between. In DNA, the CDR3 is TGCGCCAGCAGTGAATGGGACACCGCCTTGTACGAGCAGTACTTC. It encodes CASSEWDTALYEQYF.

V usage is TRBV6-1 and J usage is TRBJ2-7; 12 bases match TRBD1. Germline V gene sequence: CDR1 MNHNS, CDR2 SASEGT. CDR3 length: 14 residues. Trimming removed 6 bases from V and 6 bases from J; junction bases left unmatched: 6. The CDR3 sequence: CASRKGQGAGEQYF. CDR3 coding DNA: TGTGCCAGCAGAAAGGGACAGGGGGCGGGCGAGCAGTACTTC.

The V and J genes are TRBV2 and TRBJ1-5; D is uncertain. CDR1 and CDR2 (germline): SNHLY, FYNNEI. The CDR3 is made up of 14 amino acids. The V end lost 6 bases, the J end lost 0 bases, and 9 bases lay between the germline ends. The chain's CDR3 is CASSSVYSNQPQHF. The CDR3 region has the DNA TGTGCCAGCAGCTCTGTTTATAGCAATCAGCCCCAGCATTTT. The full variable domain, its missing parts supplied by reference TRBV2 and TRBJ1-5, is EPEVTQTPSHQVTQMGQEVILRCVPISNHLYFYWYRQILGQKVEFLVSFYNNEISEKSEIFDDQFSVERPDGSNFTLKIRSTKLEDSAMYFCASSSVYSNQPQHFGDGTRLSIL.

The chain couples TRBV9 to TRBJ2-5, with a weak D call TRBD2 (5 bases). This CDR3 region has 13 residues. Germline CDR1 reads SGDLS; CDR2 reads YYNGEE. Trimming took off 3 bases at V and 3 bases at J, with 9 bases between the two ends. The CDR3 DNA sequence: TGTGCCAGCAGCGGAGGGAGTGAAGAGACCCAGTACTTC. Its translation is CASSGGSEETQYF.

In its sample, this clone was seen once. The rearrangement links TRBV4-1 to TRBJ2-7; 8 bases map to TRBD2. This CDR3 comprises 17 residues. V shed 4 bases, J shed 0 bases, and the junction held 11 bases outside the gene matches. Germline CDR1 reads MGHRA; CDR2 reads YSYEKL. CDR3 coding DNA: TGCGCCAGCAGCCCGGGCCCCACAGGGACTAGCTCCTACGAGCAGTACTTC. Translated, it gives CASSPGPTGTSSYEQYF.

The chain is built from TRBV27 and TRBJ2-7; the D gene is possibly TRBD2 (5 bases). Germline CDR1 MNHEY, CDR2 SMNVEV (reference sequence). V lost 8 bases and J 7 bases, leaving 12 bases between the germline ends. This CDR3 is 11 amino acids long. CDR3 nucleotide sequence: TGTGCCAGCCCCCTTCGAGGGGAGCAGTACTTC. Translated: CASPLRGEQYF.

The chain's CDR3 is CASSPADSQITDTQYF. DNA of the CDR3: TGTGCCAGCAGCCCCGCTGACTCCCAGATCACAGATACGCAGTATTTT. The chain links TRBV7-9 to TRBJ2-3, with D unresolved. The germline V gene encodes CDR1 SEHNR and CDR2 FQNEAQ (reference sequence). The CDR3 runs to 16 residues. Trimming stripped 5 bases from V and 2 bases from J, with 17 bases between.

The chain links TRBV30 to TRBJ1-1; no definite D call. CDR3 length: 12 amino acids. With 2 bases removed from V and 6 bases from J, the gap between germline ends came to 10 bases. Germline V gives CDR1 GTSNPN, CDR2 SVGIG (reference sequence). CDR3 coding DNA: TGTGCCTGGAGTCCCAGAGGCGCTGAAGCTTTCTTT. The encoded protein is CAWSPRGAEAFF.

The chain couples TRBV13 to TRBJ1-1; D is undetermined. With 5 bases removed from V and 6 bases from J, the gap between germline ends came to 10 bases. From germline, CDR1 is PRHDT and CDR2 FYEKMQ (reference sequence). The CDR3 is 12 residues long. The CDR3 nucleotides read TGTGCCAGCAGCGCCCGAGGGCCTGAAGCTTTCTTT. Encoded protein: CASSARGPEAFF.